The 11 T cell receptor beta chains given below trace back to one sample, sequenced in a study of T cell repertoires in cytomegalovirus infection. TCRdb recomputed calls from the reads with MiXCR, one row per CDR3 protein. The repertoire holds approximately 43,000 distinct CDR3 sequences, with 20% as singletons. Their recognized antigens are unknown. Specimen: PBMCs, sequenced either directly or after in vitro stimulation (not recorded which). These receptors all stem from a human donor in good health (CMV status not recorded). Some clones in this sample may be carry-over from other donors' samples.

This clonotype has more than one count but fewer than ten. The rearrangement joins TRBV12-3 or TRBV12-4 to TRBJ2-2; 7 positions match TRBD2. There are 15 residues in the CDR3. V lost 5 bases to trimming and J lost 6 bases; unmatched junction nucleotides: 9. DNA for the CDR3: TGTGCCAGCAGTCCGAGCGGGGCCGGACCCGGGGAGCTGTTTTTT. Amino acids: CASSPSGAGPGELFF.

This clonotype was found a few times. The chain couples TRBV6-6 to TRBJ2-1; 7 bases match TRBD1. The V segment lost 2 bases and the J segment 4 bases; nucleotides outside the gene matches: 5. There are 15 residues in the CDR3. Germline values: CDR1 MNHNY, CDR2 SVGAGI (reference sequence). Here the CDR3 reads CASSYGTEPYNEQFF. CDR3 nucleotide sequence: TGTGCCAGCAGTTACGGGACAGAACCTTACAATGAGCAGTTCTTC.

This clonotype was seen a few times. The DNA for the CDR3 is TGTGCCAGCAGCCAGCTTTTCGGAAAACTGTTTTTT. Its translation: CASSQLFGKLFF. V gene TRBV2 combines with J gene TRBJ1-4; D ambiguous. V dropped 6 bases and J dropped 10 bases, with 12 bases sitting between them. The germline gives CDR1 SNHLY, CDR2 FYNNEI. This CDR3 comprises 12 residues.

CDR3 protein: CASSPSDRGLGEQYF. DNA for the CDR3: TGTGCCAGCAGTCCCTCTGACAGGGGGCTGGGCGAGCAGTACTTC. This chain joins TRBV6-6 and TRBJ2-7; 10 bases map to TRBD1. V was clipped by 5 bases and J by 6 bases; unmatched bases: 10. The CDR3 is made up of 15 amino acids. The germline CDR1 and CDR2 sequences are MNHNY and SVGAGI (reference sequence).

This clonotype was recorded at least ten times. The chain joins TRBV25-1 to TRBJ1-3; D is unclear. Germline V CDR1 and CDR2: MGHDK, SYGVNS. V lost 2 bases and J 0 bases, leaving 8 bases between the germline ends. The CDR3 extends over 15 amino acids. The CDR3 bases are TGTGCCAGCAGTGAAGGACTGGTCTCTGGAAACACCATATATTTT. Its protein product is CASSEGLVSGNTIYF.

This clonotype was found a few times. The chain joins TRBV3-1 to TRBJ1-1; 8 nucleotides agree with TRBD1. Trimming at V came to 5 bases and at J to 3 bases, leaving 8 bases not matched to a gene. In germline, CDR1 is LGHDT, CDR2 YNNKEL (reference sequence). The CDR3 has 15 residues. This chain's CDR3 is CASSLNRGLDTEAFF. The CDR3 nucleotides are TGTGCCAGCAGCTTAAACAGGGGGTTAGACACTGAAGCTTTCTTT.

The rearrangement joins TRBV19 to TRBJ1-5; a possible D gene is TRBD1 (6 bases). The germline CDR1 and CDR2 sequences are LNHDA and SQIVND (reference sequence). Trimming removed 4 bases from V and 7 bases from J, with 26 bases in between. The CDR3 has 18 amino acids. The CDR3 DNA reads TGTGCCAGTAGTACCTCAGATGTAAGCCTTACCCAGGGGCAGCCCCAGCATTTT. It yields the protein CASSTSDVSLTQGQPQHF.

This clonotype was counted between two and nine times. The rearrangement joins TRBV18 to TRBJ2-2; 8 nucleotides align to TRBD1. The V gene end was trimmed by 3 bases and the J gene end by 2 bases; junction bases not matched to a gene: 2. Germline V gives CDR1 KGHSH, CDR2 LQKENI. The CDR3 is 15 residues long. For the CDR3, the DNA is TGTGCCAGCTCACCGGACAGGGCTAACACCGGGGAGCTGTTTTTT. Protein product: CASSPDRANTGELFF.

This clonotype has ten or more counts. CDR3 coding DNA: TGTGCCAGCAGTTACTTGACAGGTCGGGGCTACACCTTC. Translation gives CASSYLTGRGYTF. V is TRBV6-5 and J is TRBJ1-2, with D possibly TRBD1 on 6 matching bases. Germline V CDR1 and CDR2: MNHEY, SVGAGI. This CDR3 contains 13 residues. V gave up 1 base and J gave up 8 bases, with 11 bases separating them.

This clonotype was seen a handful of times. V gene TRBV7-9 combines with J gene TRBJ2-7; possible D gene TRBD1, 5 bases. The CDR3 sequence is 14 residues long. Trimming took 1 base from V and 0 from J, leaving 7 bases between them. Per the germline V gene, CDR1 is SEHNR and CDR2 is FQNEAQ (reference sequence). CDR3: CASSLVTVSYEQYF. CDR3 DNA: TGTGCCAGCAGCTTAGTGACAGTCTCCTACGAGCAGTACTTC.

This clonotype has ten or more counts. The chain couples TRBV5-4 to TRBJ2-7; 8 nucleotides line up with TRBD2. CDR1 SGHNT and CDR2 YYREEE come from the germline V gene (reference sequence). The CDR3 runs 15 residues. The V gene end was trimmed by 4 bases and the J gene end by 0 bases; junction bases not matched to a gene: 6. The CDR3 spells CASSGSGNPSYEQYF. CDR3 coding DNA: TGTGCCAGCAGCGGTAGCGGGAACCCCTCCTACGAGCAGTACTTC.